These 22 T cell receptor beta chains came from one sample sequenced in a study of blood T cell repertoires in COVID-19 (dated by TCRdb to the early 2020s). Libraries were prepared through the immunoSEQ multiplex PCR assay. What TCRdb holds here is the immuneACCESS table cut down to in-frame rearrangements. Part of the clones is not present; checked against another copy, under half of the missing clones reflect an unresolved V gene, and the others are unexplained. Present in this sample are some 17,000 clones, 80% of which were seen just once. The ten top clones hold approximately 11% of the sample. The sequenced material came from peripheral blood. These receptors all stem from a man older than 75 with acute or convalescent COVID-19.

The V call is TRBV6-6, the J call TRBJ2-7; 8 nucleotides align to TRBD1. CDR1 MNHNY and CDR2 SVGAGI come from the germline V gene (reference sequence). The V gene end was trimmed by 0 bases and the J gene end by 2 bases; junction bases not matched to a gene: 3. The CDR3 consists of 15 residues. CDR3 coding DNA: TGTGCCAGCAGTTACTCGCAACAGGGGGCCTACGAGCAGTACTTC. It encodes CASSYSQQGAYEQYF.

This chain connects TRBV7-2 to TRBJ1-1; a weak D match, TRBD1 (5 bases). CDR1 and CDR2 from the germline V gene are SGHTA and FQGNSA. Deletions cut 5 bases from V and 1 base from J, with 11 bases between. CDR3 size: 14 residues. CDR3 DNA sequence: TGTGCCAGCAGCCTGGGCGGGGGGAACACTGAAGCTTTCTTT. Translated: CASSLGGGNTEAFF.

The chain recombines TRBV28 with TRBJ1-3; 11 bases map to TRBD1. CDR1 is MDHEN, CDR2 SYDVKM, per germline. This CDR3 is 14 amino acids long. Trimming removed 8 bases from V and 3 bases from J; junction bases left unmatched: 3. The CDR3 loop is CASGTGGGGNTIYF. The CDR3 nucleotides read TGTGCCAGCGGGACAGGGGGAGGTGGAAACACCATATATTTT.

The gene calls are TRBV5-8 and TRBJ2-7, with 8 positions matching TRBD1. The CDR3 is made up of 15 amino acids. Germline values: CDR1 SGHTS, CDR2 YDEGEE. V shed 0 bases and J 2 bases; nucleotides not matched to a gene: 4. CDR3 nucleotides: TGTGCCAGCAGCTTGGGCGGACAGGGTACCTACGAGCAGTACTTC. It is translated as CASSLGGQGTYEQYF.

As regards this clone: Other DNA sequences of this sample code for an identical CDR3. V gene TRBV5-1 combines with J gene TRBJ1-4, with D perhaps matching TRBD1 (6 bases). The CDR3 sequence is 14 residues long. Germline CDR1 and CDR2: SGHRS and YFSETQ. V was shortened by 2 bases and J by 1 base, with 6 bases between the two germline ends. The DNA of the CDR3 is TGCGCCAGCAGCTTCAGGGGAACTAATGAAAAACTGTTTTTT. This translates into CASSFRGTNEKLFF.

The chain links TRBV29-1 to TRBJ2-5; D is possibly TRBD1 (5 bases). The CDR3 is 14 residues long. V shed 3 bases and J shed 4 bases, with 15 bases lying between them. CDR1 and CDR2 (germline): SQVTM, ANQGSEA. Written as DNA, the CDR3 is TGCAGCGTTGATATAAGGCAGGGCGCAGAGACCCAGTACTTC. Its protein product is CSVDIRQGAETQYF. Full variable domain (missing parts from reference TRBV29-1 and TRBJ2-5): SAVISQKPSRDICQRGTSLTIQCQVDSQVTMMFWYRQQPGQSLTLIATANQGSEATYESGFVIDKFPISRPNLTFSTLTVSNMSPEDSSIYLCSVDIRQGAETQYFGPGTRLLVL.

The CDR3: CASSILMTGYGYTF. The CDR3 DNA is TGTGCCAGTAGTATTTTAATGACGGGGTATGGCTACACCTTC. The V and J genes are TRBV19 and TRBJ1-2; unclear D gene. Trimming left V 3 bases short and J 5 bases short, with 13 bases between. The CDR3 consists of 14 residues. The germline CDR1 and CDR2 sequences are LNHDA and SQIVND (reference sequence). Full variable domain (rest looked up from reference TRBV19 and TRBJ1-2): DGGITQSPKYLFRKEGQNVTLSCEQNLNHDAMYWYRQDPGQGLRLIYYSQIVNDFQKGDIAEGYSVSREKKESFPLTVTSAQKNPTAFYLCASSILMTGYGYTFGSGTRLTVV.

This chain joins TRBV7-2 and TRBJ2-5; D is possibly TRBD1 (5 bases). This CDR3 region has 14 residues. Germline CDR1 is SGHTA and CDR2 is FQGNSA. V lost 5 bases and J 3 bases, leaving 13 bases between the germline ends. The CDR3 protein is CASSTFQGKETQYF. CDR3 nucleotide sequence: TGTGCCAGCAGCACCTTCCAGGGTAAAGAGACCCAGTACTTC.

The chain joins TRBV6-2 or TRBV6-3 to TRBJ1-5; TRBD1 might be the D (5 bases). This CDR3 spans 15 amino acids. Trimming took off 2 bases at V and 0 bases at J, with 8 bases between the two ends. CDR1 is MNHEY, CDR2 SVGEGT, per germline. CDR3 sequence: CASSYAGGSNQPQHF. CDR3 DNA: TGTGCCAGCAGTTACGCGGGGGGTAGCAATCAGCCCCAGCATTTT.

The V and J genes are TRBV4-3 and TRBJ2-2; D may be TRBD1 (5 bases). V gave up 0 bases and J gave up 7 bases, with 15 bases separating them. This CDR3 spans 16 amino acids. Germline CDR1 LGHNA, CDR2 YSLEER. As DNA, the CDR3 is TGCGCCAGCAGCCAAGATGAAGGGGTAAGGAACGGGGAGCTGTTTTTT. This encodes CASSQDEGVRNGELFF.

The gene calls are TRBV6-5 and TRBJ1-5; a weak D match, TRBD1 (6 bases). V was clipped by 7 bases and J by 3 bases, with 10 bases between them. The CDR3 is 13 residues long. Germline loops: CDR1 MNHEY, CDR2 SVGAGI. This CDR3 reads CASKGQSNQPQHF. CDR3 in DNA: TGTGCCAGCAAAGGACAGTCCAATCAGCCCCAGCATTTT.

This clone was counted once. This chain joins TRBV19 and TRBJ2-1; 7 bases map to TRBD1. The CDR3 length is 15 residues. CDR1 and CDR2 (germline): LNHDA, SQIVND (reference sequence). After removal of 6 bases from V and 7 bases from J, the junction contained 12 bases not matched to a gene. The CDR3: CASSRQGEVRNEQFF. The CDR3 bases are TGTGCCAGTAGCCGACAGGGAGAGGTGCGGAATGAGCAGTTCTTC. Variable domain in full (rest from reference TRBV19 and TRBJ2-1): DGGITQSPKYLFRKEGQNVTLSCEQNLNHDAMYWYRQDPGQGLRLIYYSQIVNDFQKGDIAEGYSVSREKKESFPLTVTSAQKNPTAFYLCASSRQGEVRNEQFFGPGTRLTVL.

The chain combines TRBV7-2 with TRBJ1-1; TRBD1 matches 9 bases. The CDR3 consists of 12 residues. Germline loops: CDR1 SGHTA, CDR2 FQGNSA. Losses at the gene ends were 5 bases for V and 12 bases for J; bases not matched to a gene: 7. CDR3 sequence: CASSRRTGESFF. Written as DNA, the CDR3 is TGTGCCAGCAGCCGACGGACAGGGGAGTCTTTCTTT.

A few counts support this clone. The chain employs TRBV7-2 and TRBJ1-5; possibly TRBD1 for D (5 bases). The CDR3 spans 14 residues. Trimming cost V 3 bases and J 7 bases, with 13 bases left between them. From germline, CDR1 is SGHTA and CDR2 FQGNSA. The CDR3 region is CASSFAGLRQPQHF. In DNA form, the CDR3 reads TGTGCCAGCAGCTTCGCAGGGTTGAGACAGCCCCAGCATTTT.

The chain couples TRBV15 to TRBJ2-3; possible D gene TRBD1, 6 bases. Trimming took off 6 bases at V and 4 bases at J, with 14 bases between the two ends. The CDR3 is 14 residues long. Germline V lookup: CDR1 LNHNV, CDR2 YYDKDF (reference sequence). The CDR3: CATSFTQGPDTQYF. CDR3 DNA sequence: TGTGCCACCAGTTTCACACAGGGCCCAGATACGCAGTATTTT.

V and J are TRBV30 and TRBJ2-1; 15 positions match TRBD2. V trimming: 4 bases; J trimming: 7 bases; junction bases outside the gene matches: 2. CDR1 is GTSNPN, CDR2 SVGIG, per germline (reference sequence). This CDR3 comprises 14 residues. The CDR3 sequence is CAWKGTSGGNEQFF. The CDR3 DNA reads TGTGCCTGGAAAGGGACTAGCGGGGGGAATGAGCAGTTCTTC. Full variable domain (outside the CDR3, taken from reference TRBV30 and TRBJ2-1): SQTIHQWPATLVQPVGSPLSLECTVEGTSNPNLYWYRQAAGRGLQLLFYSVGIGQISSEVPQNLSASRPQDRQFILSSKKLLLSDSGFYLCAWKGTSGGNEQFFGPGTRLTVL.

This sequence joins TRBV7-8 and TRBJ1-2; D might be TRBD1 (6 bases). Trimming stripped 1 base from V and 2 bases from J, with 11 bases between. Germline CDR1 and CDR2: SGHVS and FQNEAQ. There are 15 residues in the CDR3. The CDR3: CASSLVQGGNYGYTF. The CDR3 bases are TGTGCCAGCAGCTTAGTACAGGGCGGGAACTATGGCTACACCTTC.

The chain employs TRBV5-1 and TRBJ2-2; 9 nucleotides align to TRBD1. V lost 3 bases and J lost 5; bases outside the gene matches: 2. Germline V gene lookup returns CDR1 SGHRS and CDR2 YFSETQ. The CDR3 spans 14 residues. The CDR3, as DNA: TGCGCCAGCAGCTGGGGACAGGGAACCGGGGAGCTGTTTTTT. Translating it yields CASSWGQGTGELFF.

This clone has more than one count but fewer than ten. The V gene is TRBV5-1, the J gene TRBJ2-2; D possibly corresponds to TRBD2 (7 bases). The V gene lost 3 bases and the J gene lost 4 bases, with 16 bases spanning the gap. Germline V gene lookup returns CDR1 SGHRS and CDR2 YFSETQ. The CDR3 has 16 residues. CDR3 nucleotide sequence: TGCGCCAGCAGCTCGGGCGGGGGCGCGAGCACCGGGGAGCTGTTTTTT. The encoded protein is CASSSGGGASTGELFF.

The chain is built from TRBV2 and TRBJ1-5; the D gene is possibly TRBD1 (6 bases). Trimming removed 3 bases from V and 6 bases from J, with 12 bases in between. This CDR3 is built from 14 residues. From germline, CDR1 is SNHLY and CDR2 FYNNEI. The CDR3 sequence is CASSDRQETQPQHF. CDR3 nucleotides: TGTGCCAGCAGTGATAGACAGGAAACTCAGCCCCAGCATTTT.

The chain couples TRBV7-9 to TRBJ2-1, with TRBD2 identical over 7 bases. Germline V gives CDR1 SEHNR, CDR2 FQNEAQ (reference sequence). There are 16 residues in the CDR3. The V segment lost 5 bases and the J segment 4 bases; nucleotides outside the gene matches: 11. This CDR3 is CASSERRDYPYNEQFF. CDR3 nucleotides: TGTGCCAGCAGCGAGAGAAGGGACTACCCATACAATGAGCAGTTCTTC.

The chain uses TRBV27 and TRBJ2-1, with 14 positions matching TRBD2. The germline gives CDR1 MNHEY, CDR2 SMNVEV (reference sequence). The CDR3 is 18 residues long. V trimming: 6 bases; J trimming: 1 base; junction bases outside the gene matches: 8. The CDR3 DNA follows: TGTGCCAGCAGGTTTGGGACTAGCGGGGGCCGGTCCTACAATGAGCAGTTCTTC. It is translated as CASRFGTSGGRSYNEQFF.